The text below deals with one T cell receptor (beta chain). Its antigen is currently unknown. This CDR3 comprises 15 residues. CDR1 SEHNR and CDR2 FQNEAQ come from the germline V gene (reference sequence). After removal of 0 bases from V and 11 bases from J, the junction contained 4 bases not matched to a gene. These data are taken from a study of cytomegalovirus exposure and HLA in healthy donors. Study as a whole: From about 179 million T cells, an earlier analysis saw 120 million or so unique TCR beta sequences. The study, taken as a whole, reports: Later analysis revealed greater clonal expansion in HLA-associated TCR beta chains than in equally common others. On later analysis, the bulk of CMV-associated TCR beta chains appeared to be HLA-restricted. The classifier reportedly diagnosed cytomegalovirus status with high specificity and sensitivity.

Primers for the PCR totalled 60 Vbeta and 13 Jbeta. Sequenced by immunoSEQ multiplex PCR; TCRdb stores in-frame clones only, minus some. The sample has 85,000 to 90,000 clones; around 85% are singletons. The chain uses TRBV7-9 and TRBJ1-6; 10 bases match TRBD1. This receptor was obtained from a man aged 35-49 years in good health and CMV-seropositive. The sequencing sample was made of PBMCs. CDR3 region: CASSLAGTGDPPLHF. For the CDR3, the DNA is TGTGCCAGCAGCTTAGCCGGGACAGGGGATCCACCCCTCCACTTT.